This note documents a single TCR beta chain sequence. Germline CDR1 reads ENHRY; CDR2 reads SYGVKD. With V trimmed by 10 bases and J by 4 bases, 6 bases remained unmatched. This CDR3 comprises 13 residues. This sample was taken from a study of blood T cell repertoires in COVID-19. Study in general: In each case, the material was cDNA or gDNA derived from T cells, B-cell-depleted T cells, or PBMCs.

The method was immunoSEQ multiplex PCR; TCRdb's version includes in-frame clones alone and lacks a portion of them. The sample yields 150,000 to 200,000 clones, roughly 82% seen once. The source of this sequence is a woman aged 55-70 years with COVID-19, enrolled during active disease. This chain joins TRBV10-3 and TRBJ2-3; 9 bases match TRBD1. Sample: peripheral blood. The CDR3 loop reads CASRDREADTQYF. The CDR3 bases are TGTGCCAGCCGGGACAGGGAAGCAGATACGCAGTATTTT.